Described below is a single TCR beta chain sequence and its context. Its cognate antigen is unknown. The junction shows a germline mismatch at one end, possibly a read error. The data belong to a study of T cell repertoires in cytomegalovirus infection. At the level of the study: As its CMV epitopes, the study selected recently identified HLA-C-restricted and well-studied HLA-B-restricted targets. Matching HLA type, along with CMV infection, was indicated by public TCR beta signatures. Points from the study as a whole: Ex vivo responses were dominated by HLA-C-restricted CMV-specific TCR beta clonotypes. Cumulative frequency of public TCR beta families picked out carriers of CMV plus the relevant HLA.

TCRdb reanalysed the reads using MiXCR and keeps one entry per CDR3 protein. The sample consists of about 830,000 distinct CDR3 sequences, less than 35% of them appearing once. The germline V gene encodes CDR1 SGHVT and CDR2 SQSDAQ. The CDR3 spans 17 residues. This sample comprised cultured CD8+ T cells from PBMCs, obtained from culture after CMV antigen stimulation. The chain couples TRBV7-4 to TRBJ1-2; the match to TRBD1 covers 8 bases. The TCR comes from a human donor in good health (CMV status not recorded). Some clones in this sample may be carry-over from other donors' samples. The CDR3 loop is CAGSLGSGQVYHYGYTF. CDR3 nucleotides: TGTGCCGGCAGCTTAGGATCGGGACAGGTATATCACTATGGCTACACCTTC.